These T cell receptor beta chains were read from a single sample in a study of T cell responses to AZD1222 COVID-19 vaccine. The table came from immunoSEQ multiplex PCR; TCRdb's copy has only in-frame clones and leaves some out. The sample yields roughly 100,000 clones, over 90% seen once. Here the sequenced sample was peripheral blood, taken on day 0 of AZD1222 vaccination. Receptors were obtained from an adult in good health. Each CDR3 is given with its conserved first and last residue. A D gene is named only where the DNA matches it firmly. Size tells how often a clone was seen (once, few, many) or the class of an expanded clone, and some rows leave it out.

j_gene: TRBJ1-6; abundance: medium-sized; v_gene: TRBV6-1; d_gene: NA; CDR3nt: TGTGCCAGCAGTGAAGTAGGGGGGCAATCGTCACCCCTCCACTTT; CDR3aa: CASSEVGGQSSPLHF
j_gene: TRBJ2-1; abundance: NA; v_gene: TRBV19; d_gene: TRBD2; CDR3nt: TGTGCCAGTAGCTCCAAAGGACTAGCGGAGTACAATGAGCAGTTCTTC; CDR3aa: CASSSKGLAEYNEQFF
j_gene: TRBJ1-3; abundance: NA; v_gene: TRBV7-2; d_gene: NA; CDR3nt: TGTGCCAGCAGCTTCGAAGGAGACACCATATATTTT; CDR3aa: CASSFEGDTIYF
j_gene: TRBJ1-1; abundance: NA; v_gene: TRBV4-2; d_gene: NA; CDR3nt: TGTGCCAGCAGCCAAGGTATTGGAGAGGGCACTGAAGCTTTCTTT; CDR3aa: CASSQGIGEGTEAFF
j_gene: TRBJ2-7; abundance: NA; v_gene: TRBV6-2/TRBV6-3; d_gene: NA; CDR3nt: TGTGCCAGCAGTCTCTCCAGGGGTTCCTACGAGCAGTACTTC; CDR3aa: CASSLSRGSYEQYF
j_gene: TRBJ1-1; abundance: once; v_gene: TRBV18; d_gene: NA; CDR3nt: TGTGCCAGCTCACTCCTGGGGGACACTGAAGCTTTCTTT; CDR3aa: CASSLLGDTEAFF
j_gene: TRBJ1-1; abundance: NA; v_gene: TRBV3-1/TRBV3-2; d_gene: NA; CDR3nt: TGTGCCAGCAGCCAAGGAACGTTCAGGGCGGATGCTTTCTTT; CDR3aa: CASSQGTFRADAFF
j_gene: TRBJ2-7; abundance: NA; v_gene: TRBV3-1/TRBV3-2; d_gene: TRBD1; CDR3nt: TGTGCCAGCAGCCAGTTGCACAGGGGGCGAGGAGAGCAGTACTTC; CDR3aa: CASSQLHRGRGEQYF
j_gene: TRBJ1-6; abundance: NA; v_gene: TRBV9; d_gene: TRBD1; CDR3nt: TGTGCCAGCAGCGTCGGACAGGGCTACTCACCCCTCCACTTT; CDR3aa: CASSVGQGYSPLHF
j_gene: TRBJ2-1; abundance: NA; v_gene: TRBV2; d_gene: TRBD2; CDR3nt: TGTGCCAGCAGCCGGGTCCGGGGGGTCAATGAGCAGTTCTTC; CDR3aa: CASSRVRGVNEQFF
j_gene: TRBJ1-2; abundance: NA; v_gene: TRBV28; d_gene: NA; CDR3nt: TGTGCCAGCAGTTTTAGAGCAGATGAAGGCTACACCTTC; CDR3aa: CASSFRADEGYTF
j_gene: TRBJ2-5; abundance: NA; v_gene: TRBV30; d_gene: NA; CDR3nt: TGTGCCTGGAGTGTCGAGCTAGAGCAAGAGACCCAGTACTTC; CDR3aa: CAWSVELEQETQYF
j_gene: TRBJ2-1; abundance: NA; v_gene: TRBV3-1/TRBV3-2; d_gene: NA; CDR3nt: TGTGCCAGCAGCCAAGAGATCCGCAATGAGCAGTTCTTC; CDR3aa: CASSQEIRNEQFF
j_gene: TRBJ1-2; abundance: NA; v_gene: TRBV10-3; d_gene: TRBD1; CDR3nt: TGTGCCATCAGGGACAGGGTTCTGGTCTATGGCTACACCTTC; CDR3aa: CAIRDRVLVYGYTF
j_gene: TRBJ2-5; abundance: once; v_gene: TRBV3-1/TRBV3-2; d_gene: TRBD1; CDR3nt: TGTGCCAGCAGCCCTTCTGGGAACAGGGGGATAGGGGAGACCCAGTACTTC; CDR3aa: CASSPSGNRGIGETQYF
j_gene: TRBJ2-5; abundance: NA; v_gene: TRBV7-2; d_gene: NA; CDR3nt: TGTGCCAGCAGCTTAGACCACAGTACAAACACCGTCCAGTACTTC; CDR3aa: CASSLDHSTNTVQYF